Listed below are T cell receptor beta chains from one sample, sequenced in a study of vaccination effects on CD4 cells after COVID-19. These receptors have no identified antigens. TCRdb keeps only in-frame clones here, not all; method: immunoSEQ multiplex PCR. The data contain roughly 63,000 clones, 75% to 90% of them singletons. Here the sequenced sample was CD4+ T cells from PBMCs cultured with SARS-CoV-2 spike peptides, taken before COVID-19 vaccination. All receptors come from a human donor who received a COVID-19 vaccine. The CDR3 runs from the conserved cysteine through the conserved F or W. A D gene is named only where the DNA matches it firmly. Expanded clones get a size class; other rows say once, few or many, or leave the size out.

d_gene	abundance	v_gene	j_gene	CDR3aa	CDR3nt
-	-	TRBV18	TRBJ1-1	CASSLSTGSTEAFF	TGTGCCAGCTCACTTTCGACGGGGTCGACTGAAGCTTTCTTT
-	-	TRBV10-3	TRBJ1-6	CAISEFQVHSPLHF	TGTGCCATCAGTGAGTTTCAGGTACATTCACCCCTCCACTTT
-	-	TRBV27	TRBJ2-3	CASRAARTSTDTQYF	TGTGCCAGCAGGGCGGCCAGGACTAGCACAGATACGCAGTATTTT
TRBD1	-	TRBV28	TRBJ1-2	CASRDPPGQGDGYTF	TGTGCCAGCAGGGATCCTCCGGGACAGGGAGATGGCTACACCTTC
TRBD1	-	TRBV7-9	TRBJ2-2	CASSLVQTGEGTGELFF	TGTGCCAGCAGCTTGGTCCAGACAGGGGAAGGGACCGGGGAGCTGTTTTTT
-	-	TRBV7-2	TRBJ2-5	CASSLSGPGEKTQYF	TGTGCCAGCAGCTTAAGTGGGCCAGGGGAGAAGACCCAGTACTTC
-	-	TRBV19	TRBJ1-2	CASSVDRGRFNYGYTF	TGTGCCAGTAGTGTCGACCGGGGGCGCTTCAACTATGGCTACACCTTC
-	-	TRBV6-2/TRBV6-3	TRBJ2-5	CASRREGSETQYF	TGTGCCAGCCGCCGAGAGGGGTCAGAGACCCAGTACTTC
-	-	TRBV24-1	TRBJ2-2	CATSDPSATGELFF	TGTGCCACCAGTGATCCCTCCGCCACCGGGGAGCTGTTTTTT
-	few	TRBV6-5	TRBJ2-1	CASSRDSSEQFF	TGTGCCAGCAGTCGGGACTCGTCTGAGCAGTTCTTC
-	-	TRBV15	TRBJ2-3	CATSRRTGTSTDTQYF	TGTGCCACCAGCAGACGAACCGGGACTAGCACAGATACGCAGTATTTT
-	-	TRBV28	TRBJ2-1	CASSELGLGGNEQFF	TGTGCCAGCAGCGAGCTCGGACTAGGGGGCAATGAGCAGTTCTTC
-	-	TRBV6-5	TRBJ1-2	CASSYSTGDLNYGYTF	TGTGCCAGCAGTTACTCGACGGGGGACTTAAACTATGGCTACACCTTC
-	-	TRBV3-1/TRBV3-2	TRBJ1-1	CASSPLGLQAGMGAFF	TGTGCCAGCAGCCCCCTTGGTTTACAGGCAGGGATGGGAGCTTTCTTT
TRBD1	-	TRBV4-1	TRBJ1-1	CASSRRQGIPEAFF	TGCGCCAGCAGCCGAAGACAGGGAATCCCTGAAGCTTTCTTT
-	-	TRBV30	TRBJ2-5	CAWRSTRGRLETQYF	TGTGCCTGGCGCTCTACCCGGGGGAGGTTAGAGACCCAGTACTTC
-	-	TRBV5-4	TRBJ2-2	CASSLQRLEGELFF	TGTGCCAGCAGCTTGCAACGGTTGGAGGGGGAGCTGTTTTTT
TRBD1	-	TRBV28	TRBJ2-1	CASSVTGATYNEQFF	TGTGCCAGCAGCGTAACAGGGGCTACCTACAATGAGCAGTTCTTC
-	-	TRBV19	TRBJ1-4	CATSAPGGVAEKLFF	TGTGCCACATCGGCCCCCGGGGGGGTGGCGGAAAAACTGTTTTTT
TRBD1	-	TRBV5-1	TRBJ2-1	CASSLSGGSYNEQFF	TGCGCCAGCAGCTTATCAGGGGGCTCCTACAATGAGCAGTTCTTC
-	-	TRBV18	TRBJ2-3	CASSPSSHRAGTDTQYF	TGTGCCAGCTCACCAAGTAGCCACAGGGCCGGCACAGATACGCAGTATTTT
-	-	TRBV28	TRBJ1-1	CASSSTGPKPEAFF	TGTGCCAGCAGTTCGACAGGACCTAAACCTGAAGCTTTCTTT
TRBD1	-	TRBV5-1	TRBJ2-1	CASSRDRGDNEQFF	TGCGCCAGCAGCCGGGACAGGGGGGACAATGAGCAGTTCTTC
TRBD1	-	TRBV5-1	TRBJ2-5	CASSSGQLETQYF	TGCGCCAGCAGCTCGGGACAGTTGGAGACCCAGTACTTC
-	-	TRBV28	TRBJ1-5	CASSISGQPQHF	TGTGCCAGCAGTATCTCGGGTCAGCCCCAGCATTTT
TRBD1	-	TRBV27	TRBJ1-2	CASSPNRGKGYTF	TGTGCCAGCAGCCCCAACAGGGGGAAGGGCTACACCTTC
-	-	TRBV10-3	TRBJ1-5	CAISEFGGVSNQPQHF	TGTGCCATCAGTGAGTTCGGAGGGGTCTCGAATCAGCCCCAGCATTTT
-	-	TRBV29-1	TRBJ2-4	CSVRTGGGLAKNIQYF	TGCAGCGTCCGGACAGGAGGGGGATTAGCCAAAAACATTCAGTACTTC
-	once	TRBV6-1	TRBJ2-1	CASSFREGNEQFF	TGTGCCAGCAGCTTCAGGGAAGGTAATGAGCAGTTCTTC
-	-	TRBV5-1	TRBJ2-2	CASSSIAVLGTGELFF	TGCGCCAGCAGCTCTATAGCGGTATTGGGGACCGGGGAGCTGTTTTTT
TRBD1	-	TRBV6-4	TRBJ1-6	CASRTGTTYNSPLHF	TGTGCCAGCAGGACAGGGACCACCTATAATTCACCCCTCCACTTT
TRBD2	once	TRBV11-3	TRBJ2-2	CASSSGLAGGVNTGELFF	TGTGCCAGCAGCTCAGGACTAGCGGGGGGCGTTAACACCGGGGAGCTGTTTTTT
TRBD2	-	TRBV5-1	TRBJ2-1	CASSLDLAGAYSYNEQFF	TGCGCCAGCAGCTTGGATCTAGCGGGGGCCTATTCCTACAATGAGCAGTTCTTC
TRBD1	few	TRBV24-1	TRBJ1-2	CATSDESTGSYGYTF	TGTGCCACCAGTGATGAGTCGACAGGGAGCTATGGCTACACCTTC
TRBD1	-	TRBV7-9	TRBJ1-1	CASSSLTGVGTEAFF	TGTGCCAGCAGCTCTTTGACAGGGGTAGGAACTGAAGCTTTCTTT
-	few	TRBV9	TRBJ1-1	CASSVGGDDEAFF	TGTGCCAGCAGCGTAGGGGGCGACGATGAAGCTTTCTTT
-	few	TRBV9	TRBJ2-3	CASSADTDTQYF	TGTGCCAGCAGCGCGGACACAGATACGCAGTATTTT
-	once	TRBV18	TRBJ1-6	CASSPRQADNSPLHF	TGTGCCAGCTCACCCCGACAAGCCGATAATTCACCCCTCCACTTT
-	few	TRBV24-1	TRBJ1-5	CATSDFMGSQPQHF	TGTGCCACCAGTGATTTCATGGGGAGTCAGCCCCAGCATTTT